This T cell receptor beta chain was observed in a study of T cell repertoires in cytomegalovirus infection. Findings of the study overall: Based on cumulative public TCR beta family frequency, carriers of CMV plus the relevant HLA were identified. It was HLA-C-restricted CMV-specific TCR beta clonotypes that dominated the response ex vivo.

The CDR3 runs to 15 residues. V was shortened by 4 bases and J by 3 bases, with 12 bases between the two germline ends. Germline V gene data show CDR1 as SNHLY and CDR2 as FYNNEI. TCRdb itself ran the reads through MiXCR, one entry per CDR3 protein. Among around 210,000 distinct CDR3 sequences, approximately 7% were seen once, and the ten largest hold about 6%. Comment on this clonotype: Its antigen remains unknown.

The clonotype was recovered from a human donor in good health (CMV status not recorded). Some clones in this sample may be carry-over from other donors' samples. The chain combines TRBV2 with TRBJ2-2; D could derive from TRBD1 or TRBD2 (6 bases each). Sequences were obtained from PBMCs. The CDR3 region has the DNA TGTGCCAGCAGTGTAGAAAGGGGGGACACCGGGGAGCTGTTTTTT. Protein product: CASSVERGDTGELFF.